These 9 T cell receptor beta chains share one sample of origin, sequenced in a study of T cells and Merkel cell carcinoma outcomes. The protocol was immunoSEQ multiplex PCR, while the TCRdb copy is restricted to in-frame clones and leaves out a portion. The sample carries about 9,200 clones, 84% recorded once. Sample: tumor tissue from Merkel cell carcinoma. The receptor source for this set is a human donor with Merkel cell carcinoma.

This clone occurred once. The DNA of the CDR3 is TGTGCCAGCAGCTTTTCAGGGAACTATGGCTACACCTTC. Translation gives CASSFSGNYGYTF. V and J are TRBV7-2 and TRBJ1-2; TRBD1 is a possible D gene (5 bases). The germline V and J ends were trimmed by 3 bases and 2 bases, with 7 bases remaining between them. This CDR3 contains 13 residues. Germline V gene sequence: CDR1 SGHTA, CDR2 FQGNSA.

The rearrangement joins TRBV25-1 to TRBJ2-3; D is undetermined. This CDR3 comprises 11 residues. Germline V gene sequence: CDR1 MGHDK, CDR2 SYGVNS. Trimming removed 6 bases at V and 6 bases at J, with 7 bases between. The CDR3 DNA reads TGTGCCAGCAGGGTTGCGGATACGCAGTATTTT. As protein: CASRVADTQYF.

The chain links TRBV5-1 to TRBJ2-7, with TRBD1 as a possible D gene (5 bases). The germline V gene has CDR1 SGHRS and CDR2 YFSETQ. V lost 4 bases, J lost 4 bases, and 21 bases lay in between. This CDR3 is built from 16 residues. CDR3 nucleotides: TGCGCCAGCAGCCCCGGCCCCCAGGGTGGTGGGTACGAGCAGTACTTC. This translates into CASSPGPQGGGYEQYF.

This chain connects TRBV9 to TRBJ2-3, with a possible D match to TRBD2 (7 bases). The length of the CDR3 is 16 residues. CDR1 is SGDLS and CDR2 is YYNGEE in the germline V gene. Trimming pared 3 bases from V and 2 bases from J, leaving 16 bases between. The CDR3, as DNA: TGTGCCAGCAGCGCCGACACAGGGACTAACACAGATACGCAGTATTTT. Translating gives CASSADTGTNTDTQYF.

The V call is TRBV2, the J call TRBJ2-1; D possibly uses TRBD1 or TRBD2 (6 bases each). CDR1 is SNHLY, CDR2 FYNNEI, per germline. V lost 2 bases and J lost 6, with 14 bases in between. This CDR3 has 15 amino acids. CDR3 loop: CASSERLGGLNEQFF. The CDR3 DNA is TGTGCCAGCAGTGAACGGCTGGGGGGCCTCAATGAGCAGTTCTTC.

The chain carries TRBV18 and TRBJ1-1, with a tentative D call TRBD1 (6 bases). V lost 4 bases and J 0 bases, leaving 18 bases between the germline ends. CDR1 is KGHSH and CDR2 is LQKENI in the germline V gene. CDR3 size: 17 residues. CDR3 loop: CASSRGQPGGVNTEAFF. The CDR3 region has the DNA TGTGCCAGCTCACGCGGACAGCCGGGGGGAGTGAACACTGAAGCTTTCTTT.

The rearrangement links TRBV18 to TRBJ1-1, with 8 nucleotides matching TRBD1. The CDR3 runs 14 residues. V trimming: 2 bases; J trimming: 7 bases; junction bases outside the gene matches: 6. Germline loops: CDR1 KGHSH, CDR2 LQKENI. CDR3 sequence: CASSPGQGHNEAFF. The CDR3 DNA is TGTGCCAGCTCACCAGGACAGGGACATAATGAAGCTTTCTTT.

This clone was observed a few times. This chain joins TRBV7-2 and TRBJ1-1; 9 positions match TRBD1. V was clipped by 0 bases and J by 1 base; unmatched bases: 6. CDR1 and CDR2 from the germline V gene are SGHTA and FQGNSA. This CDR3 has 17 residues. CDR3 region: CASSLAGTGWANTEAFF. For the CDR3, the DNA is TGTGCCAGCAGCTTAGCTGGGACAGGGTGGGCGAACACTGAAGCTTTCTTT.

This clone has only one observation. The rearrangement links TRBV7-9 to TRBJ1-1; unclear D gene. Germline lookup yields CDR1 SEHNR and CDR2 FQNEAQ (reference sequence). Trimming left V 6 bases short and J 0 bases short, with 8 bases between. The CDR3 totals 13 residues. CDR3 protein: CASRLAVNTEAFF. CDR3 DNA: TGTGCCAGCAGGCTTGCAGTGAACACTGAAGCTTTCTTT.